This TCR beta chain originates from a study of blood T cell repertoires in COVID-19. Recruitment covered about two dozen US areas and drew participants whose ages spanned roughly 18 to 90 years. The germline CDR1 and CDR2 sequences are SGHTS and YDEGEE. CDR3 length: 15 residues. V lost 6 bases and J 4 bases, leaving 16 bases between the germline ends. Sequencing used immunoSEQ multiplex PCR; TCRdb keeps in-frame clones, though not all of them. Of around 420,000 clones listed, approximately 88% are singletons. The chain couples TRBV5-8 to TRBJ2-2; TRBD2 is a possible D gene (5 bases). The sequenced sample was PBMCs or T cells enriched from blood (not recorded which). The sequence came from a woman aged 40 to 50 with acute COVID-19. The CDR3 region is CASTRGVGFTGELFF. CDR3 DNA: TGTGCCAGCACCCGGGGAGTGGGGTTCACCGGGGAGCTGTTTTTT.